A single sample gave rise to the 29 T cell receptor beta chains below, sequenced in a study of shared clonotypes between healthy human individuals. TCRdb's table, derived via immunoSEQ multiplex PCR, lists solely in-frame clones and lacks some. The profile shows roughly 220,000 clones, approximately 65% of them singletons. Sequenced: memory CD4+ T cells sorted from blood. Subset: CD45RA-negative fraction. These receptors were obtained from a man aged 25-45 years in good health.

The chain is built from TRBV7-8 and TRBJ2-3; D assignment may be TRBD1 or TRBD2 (5 bases each). V shed 4 bases and J shed 2 bases, with 13 bases lying between them. This CDR3 contains 15 residues. Germline values: CDR1 SGHVS, CDR2 FQNEAQ. CDR3 nucleotide sequence: TGTGCCAGCAGCTCTACCGGGGCCTACACAGATACGCAGTATTTT. Amino acids: CASSSTGAYTDTQYF.

The chain couples TRBV5-1 to TRBJ2-1, with D possibly matching TRBD1 (6 bases). Germline V gene lookup returns CDR1 SGHRS and CDR2 YFSETQ. The CDR3 runs to 14 residues. Trimming stripped 4 bases from V and 5 bases from J, with 13 bases between. The CDR3 DNA follows: TGCGCCAGCAGCGGGCAGGGGCTGAACAATGAGCAGTTCTTC. Protein: CASSGQGLNNEQFF.

The chain combines TRBV18 with TRBJ1-4; 7 bases map to TRBD1. Germline trimming cut 8 bases from V and 7 bases from J; bases unmatched to any gene: 7. This CDR3 is built from 13 residues. Germline CDR1 and CDR2: KGHSH and LQKENI. The DNA for the CDR3 is TGTGCCAGCACCGGGACAGAGTTTGAAAAACTGTTTTTT. Translation: CASTGTEFEKLFF. The full variable domain, with the rest looked up from reference TRBV18 and TRBJ1-4, is NAGVMQNPRHLVRRRGQEARLRCSPMKGHSHVYWYRQLPEEGLKFMVYLQKENIIDESGMPKERFSAEFPKEGPSILRIQQVVRGDSAAYFCASTGTEFEKLFFGSGTQLSVL.

This clone was observed a handful of times. V usage is TRBV20-1 and J usage is TRBJ2-7; D is possibly TRBD2 (6 bases). The V and J ends lost 7 bases and 3 bases respectively, with 10 bases between them. Germline CDR1 is DFQATT and CDR2 is SNEGSKA (reference sequence). This CDR3 is built from 11 residues. CDR3 sequence (DNA): TGCAGTGTGGCTAGCGACTACGAGCAGTACTTC. Its translation is CSVASDYEQYF.

The chain joins TRBV2 to TRBJ2-5; 9 nucleotides agree with TRBD2. Germline V gene sequence: CDR1 SNHLY, CDR2 FYNNEI. The V gene end was trimmed by 4 bases and the J gene end by 5 bases; junction bases not matched to a gene: 5. This CDR3 region has 14 residues. Written as DNA, the CDR3 is TGTGCCAGCAGTGGCGGGAGGGCCGGGGAGACCCAGTACTTC. This gives the protein CASSGGRAGETQYF.

This clone was detected once. This chain connects TRBV6-6 to TRBJ2-7; D gene ambiguous. CDR1 is MNHNY and CDR2 is SVGAGI in the germline V gene (reference sequence). The CDR3 extends over 13 amino acids. Trimming cost V 5 bases and J 3 bases, with 11 bases left between them. The CDR3 DNA reads as TGTGCCAGCAGTGCTGGAAGGATCTACGAGCAGTACTTC. This encodes CASSAGRIYEQYF.

This clone was counted a single time. The chain is built from TRBV19 and TRBJ2-7, with 7 bases aligning to TRBD2. The length of the CDR3 is 14 residues. CDR1 is LNHDA and CDR2 is SQIVND in the germline V gene (reference sequence). The V and J ends lost 6 bases and 0 bases, in that order; junction bases with no gene match: 5. The CDR3 is CASRTTSDSYEQYF. The CDR3 nucleotides are TGTGCCAGTAGGACTACTAGCGACTCCTACGAGCAGTACTTC.

This sequence joins TRBV11-2 and TRBJ2-3, with TRBD2 as a possible D gene (6 bases). Between the trimmed V and J ends, which lost 2 bases and 10 bases, there was a span of 16 bases. Germline CDR1 SGHAT, CDR2 FQNNGV. This CDR3 is 14 amino acids long. The CDR3 DNA sequence: TGTGCCAGCAGCTTAAACCTAGCGATAAGAGCGCAGTATTTT. Its protein product is CASSLNLAIRAQYF. Drawing the rest from reference TRBV11-2 and TRBJ2-3, the complete variable domain is EAGVAQSPRYKIIEKRQSVAFWCNPISGHATLYWYQQILGQGPKLLIQFQNNGVVDDSQLPKDRFSAERLKGVDSTLKIQPAKLEDSAVYLCASSLNLAIRAQYFGPGTRLTVL.

This chain uses TRBV11-2 with TRBJ1-2; D is possibly TRBD1 (6 bases). Germline assignment: CDR1 SGHAT and CDR2 FQNNGV. This CDR3 region has 17 residues. The V end lost 0 bases, the J end lost 4 bases, and 18 bases lay between the germline ends. The CDR3 nucleotides read TGTGCCAGCAGCTTAGATTCCCTAGACAGGCCAGGCTATGGCTACACCTTC. This encodes CASSLDSLDRPGYGYTF.

V usage is TRBV6-1 and J usage is TRBJ1-2; no definite D call. The CDR3 length is 11 residues. Trimming removed 7 bases at V and 8 bases at J, with 11 bases between. Looked up from germline, CDR1 is MNHNS and CDR2 is SASEGT. The CDR3 nucleotides read TGTGCCAGCACCGACGGGTGGGGCTACACCTTC. It translates to CASTDGWGYTF.

V usage is TRBV18 and J usage is TRBJ1-4; the D gene is possibly TRBD1 (5 bases). V shed 5 bases and J shed 6 bases, with 10 bases lying between them. Germline V gene sequence: CDR1 KGHSH, CDR2 LQKENI. The CDR3 covers 13 residues. This chain's CDR3 is CASSWGLDEKLFF. In DNA, the CDR3 is TGTGCCAGCTCATGGGGACTGGATGAAAAACTGTTTTTT.

As for this clone: This likely reflects a read error, since a far larger clone is one base away. The same CDR3 is also encoded by other DNA sequences in this sample. The chain recombines TRBV7-6 with TRBJ1-1, with D unclear. This CDR3 contains 10 residues. Looked up from germline, CDR1 is SGHVS and CDR2 is FNYEAQ. V lost 1 base and J 10 bases, leaving 4 bases between the germline ends. DNA of the CDR3: TGTGCCAGCAGCTTAGGGAGAGCTTTCTTT. Protein: CASSLGRAFF.

The V gene is TRBV9, the J gene TRBJ2-3; D is undetermined. V gave up 4 bases and J gave up 6 bases, with 15 bases separating them. The V gene's germline CDR1 is SGDLS and CDR2 YYNGEE. The CDR3 has 14 residues. The CDR3 reads CASSPRGELDTQYF. The CDR3 nucleotides read TGTGCCAGCAGCCCCCGAGGAGAATTGGATACGCAGTATTTT. Based on the CDR3 plus reference TRBV9 and TRBJ2-3, the full variable domain is DSGVTQTPKHLITATGQRVTLRCSPRSGDLSVYWYQQSLDQGLQFLIQYYNGEERAKGNILERFSAQQFPDLHSELNLSSLELGDSALYFCASSPRGELDTQYFGPGTRLTVL.

Written as DNA, the CDR3 is TGTGCCAGCAGCCGGACATGGGAGACCCAGTACTTC. The encoded protein is CASSRTWETQYF. The chain joins TRBV7-9 to TRBJ2-5; possibly TRBD1 for D (5 bases). Germline CDR1 and CDR2: SEHNR and FQNEAQ (reference sequence). This CDR3 has 12 residues. V dropped 5 bases and J dropped 5 bases, with 9 bases sitting between them. Using reference TRBV7-9 and TRBJ2-5 for the parts outside the CDR3, the full variable domain is DTGVSQNPRHKITKRGQNVTFRCDPISEHNRLYWYRQTLGQGPEFLTYFQNEAQLEKSRLLSDRFSAERPKGSFSTLEIQRTEQGDSAMYLCASSRTWETQYFGPGTRLLVL.

The V and J genes are TRBV5-1 and TRBJ1-1; D ambiguous. The CDR3 extends over 14 amino acids. Between the trimmed V and J ends, which lost 6 bases and 1 base, there was a span of 13 bases. CDR1 is SGHRS, CDR2 YFSETQ, per germline. CDR3 sequence reads: CASTPESGNTEAFF. The DNA of the CDR3 is TGCGCCAGCACCCCGGAGTCGGGGAACACTGAAGCTTTCTTT.

This chain uses TRBV2 with TRBJ2-1; a possible D gene is TRBD2 (6 bases). The CDR3 covers 12 residues. Per germline, CDR1 SNHLY and CDR2 FYNNEI. Trimming pared 6 bases from V and 15 bases from J, leaving 18 bases between. CDR3 sequence reads: CASRDGLAAGFF. The CDR3 DNA sequence: TGTGCCAGCAGGGATGGACTCGCAGCGGGGTTCTTC.

This clone showed up just once. The chain links TRBV19 to TRBJ2-3; 8 positions match TRBD2. Trimming at V came to 7 bases and at J to 4 bases, leaving 16 bases not matched to a gene. The CDR3 has 17 residues. Germline V gene data show CDR1 as LNHDA and CDR2 as SQIVND (reference sequence). In DNA, the CDR3 is TGTGCCAGTACACCTTCGGCTGGCGGGAGGTTGGCAGATACGCAGTATTTT. Its translation: CASTPSAGGRLADTQYF.

The J gene is TRBJ2-7, the V gene TRBV6-5; D is ambiguous. V lost 0 bases and J lost 4, with 16 bases in between. Germline CDR1 is MNHEY and CDR2 is SVGAGI. This CDR3 contains 16 residues. The CDR3 sequence is CASSYSARSALYEQYF. The CDR3 nucleotides are TGTGCCAGCAGTTACTCGGCGAGGTCAGCTCTGTACGAGCAGTACTTC.

This clone was counted a few times. The rearrangement links TRBV6-5 to TRBJ2-1; D might be TRBD2 (5 bases). The CDR3 is 16 residues long. Germline V gene lookup returns CDR1 MNHEY and CDR2 SVGAGI. Trimming stripped 2 bases from V and 4 bases from J, with 15 bases between. CDR3 bases: TGTGCCAGCAGTTACGATGGCGGGCGGCCGTACAATGAGCAGTTCTTC. This encodes CASSYDGGRPYNEQFF.

The chain carries TRBV18 and TRBJ1-4; 9 bases are a match to TRBD1. V lost 2 bases and J lost 5; bases outside the gene matches: 6. The V gene's germline CDR1 is KGHSH and CDR2 LQKENI. The CDR3 consists of 16 residues. The CDR3 nucleotides are TGTGCCAGCTCACCAGGGATGGGACAGGGAAATGAAAAACTGTTTTTT. Translated, it gives CASSPGMGQGNEKLFF.

This clone was observed many times. This rearrangement joins TRBV28 to TRBJ1-5; perhaps TRBD1 as D (5 bases). Germline values: CDR1 MDHEN, CDR2 SYDVKM. CDR3 length: 15 amino acids. V shed 5 bases and J shed 7 bases, with 18 bases lying between them. CDR3 residues: CASSPGMAGNQPQHF. In nucleotides, the CDR3 is TGTGCCAGCAGTCCAGGGATGGCAGGGAACCAGCCCCAGCATTTT.

The genes are TRBV5-4 and TRBJ2-1, with 9 nucleotides matching TRBD2. With 4 bases clipped from V and 0 bases from J, the junction kept 8 bases outside the gene matches. Per the germline V gene, CDR1 is SGHNT and CDR2 is YYREEE (reference sequence). The CDR3 covers 17 residues. The CDR3 is CASSMLISGSSYNEQFF. The CDR3, as DNA: TGTGCCAGCAGCATGCTCATTAGCGGGAGCTCCTACAATGAGCAGTTCTTC.

The V call is TRBV2, the J call TRBJ1-2; 7 bases agree with TRBD1. J lost 7 bases, V lost 6 bases, and 8 bases had no gene match. The CDR3 is made up of 13 amino acids. Germline-derived CDR1 and CDR2 are SNHLY and FYNNEI. The CDR3 sequence is CASSEGASFGYTF. CDR3 nucleotides: TGTGCCAGCAGCGAGGGGGCGTCCTTTGGCTACACCTTC.

V gene TRBV7-2 combines with J gene TRBJ2-3; 7 bases line up with TRBD2. This CDR3 has 16 amino acids. The trim removed 5 bases at V and 3 bases at J, leaving 11 bases unmatched. The germline CDR1 and CDR2 sequences are SGHTA and FQGNSA. Here the CDR3 reads CASSPQRRGLTDTQYF. CDR3 DNA sequence: TGTGCCAGCAGCCCCCAACGGCGGGGGTTGACAGATACGCAGTATTTT. Full variable domain (outside the CDR3, taken from reference TRBV7-2 and TRBJ2-3): GAGVSQSPSNKVTEKGKDVELRCDPISGHTALYWYRQSLGQGLEFLIYFQGNSAPDKSGLPSDRFSAERTGGSVSTLTIQRTQQEDSAVYLCASSPQRRGLTDTQYFGPGTRLTVL.

Only a few counts were recorded for this clone. The V gene is TRBV19, the J gene TRBJ2-1; TRBD1 aligns across 7 bases. From germline, CDR1 is LNHDA and CDR2 SQIVND (reference sequence). The CDR3 loop spans 15 amino acids. The V gene end was trimmed by 8 bases and the J gene end by 0 bases; junction bases not matched to a gene: 7. The CDR3 loop is CASSQDRSSYNEQFF. CDR3 sequence (DNA): TGTGCCAGTTCACAGGACAGGAGCTCCTACAATGAGCAGTTCTTC.

In this sample, this clone turned up many times. The V and J genes are TRBV19 and TRBJ1-2; 7 bases agree with TRBD1. V was clipped by 3 bases and J by 9 bases; unmatched bases: 7. The V gene's germline CDR1 is LNHDA and CDR2 SQIVND (reference sequence). CDR3 length equals 13 residues. This CDR3 is CASSIGTVPSYTF. The CDR3 DNA follows: TGTGCCAGTAGTATTGGGACAGTTCCGAGCTACACCTTC.

The chain employs TRBV5-1 and TRBJ1-1, with TRBD1 identical over 9 bases. J gave up 6 bases and V 0 bases, and 3 bases lay outside the gene matches. Germline values: CDR1 SGHRS, CDR2 YFSETQ. This CDR3 has 14 residues. CDR3 residues: CASSLDRGHAEAFF. The CDR3, as DNA: TGCGCCAGCAGCTTGGACAGGGGGCACGCTGAAGCTTTCTTT.

CDR3 sequence: CASSIRGGSTDTQYF. The CDR3 DNA reads as TGTGCCAGCAGCATTAGAGGCGGGAGTACAGATACGCAGTATTTT. This chain joins TRBV7-6 and TRBJ2-3; 7 nucleotides match TRBD2. This CDR3 contains 15 residues. Germline V CDR1 and CDR2: SGHVS, FNYEAQ. Trimming removed 5 bases from V and 3 bases from J; junction bases left unmatched: 8.

In its sample, this clone was seen many times. The chain uses TRBV15 and TRBJ2-3, with TRBD2 matching over 12 bases. Germline loops: CDR1 LNHNV, CDR2 YYDKDF (reference sequence). The J segment lost 6 bases and the V segment lost 0 bases, leaving 1 base of the junction unmatched. The CDR3 loop spans 15 amino acids. The CDR3 region is CATSRDGTSGDTQYF. The DNA of the CDR3 is TGTGCCACCAGCAGAGATGGGACTAGCGGGGATACGCAGTATTTT.